This T cell receptor beta chain emerged from a study of OX40 agonist ivuxolimab in advanced cancers. For the study at large: Averaging 60 years in age, with a range of about 23 to 85, the cohort was approximately 83% male. The study reported partial responses in three patients: one hepatocellular carcinoma, two cutaneous melanoma.

Notes on the study in general: Doses of 0.1 to 3.0 mg/kg were accompanied by clonal expansion of CD4+ and CD8+ blood T cells by week 6.

Clones were read by immunoSEQ multiplex PCR, and TCRdb kept only the in-frame ones, dropping some. The repertoire holds fewer than 65,000 clones, roughly nine tenths seen once, with approximately 0.32% in the top ten. With respect to this clone: Its antigen is as yet unknown.

V shed 5 bases and J shed 6 bases, with 11 bases lying between them. Germline loops: CDR1 MNHEY, CDR2 SVGAGI. This CDR3 has 13 amino acids. Sequenced here: CD4+ or CD8+ T cells sorted from blood, sampled in a trial of the OX40 agonist ivuxolimab. The gene calls are TRBV6-5 and TRBJ1-5; D unclear. The TCR was taken from an adult with an advanced solid tumor such as melanoma, head and neck, liver or kidney cancer. The CDR3 DNA reads TGTGCCAGCAGTGAAGCGCGGTTTCAGCCCCAGCATTTT. It translates to CASSEARFQPQHF.